This T cell receptor (beta chain) was recovered during a study of blood T cells in healthy people across ages (dated by TCRdb to between 2014 and 2017). A note on the overall study: In model experiments, roughly one uniquely barcoded TCR beta cDNA molecule per two T cells was captured by template switching. Four age groups were formed from the donors: young (average about 15 years), middle-aged (approximately 41), aged (roughly 56) and long-lived (less than 85). To avoid experimental bias, donors of different ages were spread randomly across the sequencing lanes. The study analyzed two additional independent replicas of 1 million unique cDNA reads from the same blood draw for two donors, one aged 18 to 29 and one aged 80 or older. To track age-related changes in TCR beta repertoire diversity, the study relied on deep sequencing normalized with unique cDNA molecular identifiers. Broader findings and caveats from the paper: Bulk unsorted PBMC profiling prevented conclusive comparison of naive and antigen-experienced compartments. Compared with the aged group, the long-lived group had more naive CD4+ T cells, fewer expanded clones and increased TCR diversity, suggesting age selection. Estimates of total diversity based on one million sequenced T cells were considered lower bounds and underestimates. Because donor CMV infection status was unknown, age-related changes in expanded clonotypes were potentially confounded. The percentage of naive T cells measured by flow cytometry correlated strongly with observed TCR beta diversity. Observed TCR beta diversity per million T cells fell roughly linearly with age, and a significant reduction was already apparent by age about 36.

Systemically healthy Caucasian individuals from Russia, approximately 39 in total and aged about 6 to 95 years, were included as donors. Each donor gave approximately 9.4 milliliters of peripheral blood, drawn into EDTA-treated Vacutainer tubes. PBMCs were isolated by Ficoll-Paque density-gradient centrifugation, with at least 7 million obtained per sample. Total RNA was extracted from PBMCs with Trizol reagent, with at least 6 micrograms obtained per sample. Naive CD45RAhigh/CD27high T cell percentages were measured by flow cytometry on a PBMC aliquot from every donor. Receptor amplification or capture employed 5' RACE. For sequencing, an Illumina HiSeq 2500 was employed. The second PCR ran for roughly 7 to 12 cycles and used a J-beta primer mix along with a sample-barcoded 5' primer. A template-switch 5' adaptor carrying 12 random nucleotides introduced a unique molecular identifier onto each TCR beta cDNA molecule. Each sample yielded at least 3 million CDR3-containing paired-end reads. All of the RNA was converted into first-strand cDNA using the Mint cDNA synthesis kit, with a TRBC-specific oligonucleotide serving as the primer. After uracil-DNA glycosylase treatment, a first 18-cycle PCR used universal primers M1SS and BC2_uni_R on all cDNA. As for the original processing: Each sample was normalized by randomly selecting 1 million high-quality reads, each carrying a distinct molecular identifier. Reads with shared molecular identifiers were discarded instead of being binned into consensus sequences. CDR3 identification, clonotype clustering and error correction used MiTCR with a Q25 quality threshold and the strictest error-elimination algorithm. Lower-bound total TCR beta diversity was estimated with a nonparametric unseen species model using Euler transformation. The public reads were reanalyzed by TCRdb: fastp trimming at Q25, MiXCR alignment, in-frame beta chains only. Identical CDR3 protein sequences are pooled into one entry, listed with their most common genes and DNA. In this record, the V and J calls reflect TCRdb's handling and not the investigators' own analysis. The sample table contains around 870,000 distinct CDR3 sequences; only one count was recorded for 29% of them. The leading ten clones occupy 15% to 20% of the sample.

On this clonotype: This receptor's antigen is unknown. No base qualities exist here, and no much larger clone lies one base off it.

The sample taken for sequencing was blood. The receptor was isolated from a woman aged 80 or older in good health.

The nucleotide sequence reads as follows: TGTGCCAGCAGTGGTGTACAGGGGGCCTATTCACCCCTCCACTTT. This yields the protein CASSGVQGAYSPLHF. This sequence uses TRBV6-1 and TRBJ1-6; 9 bases in the junction line up with TRBD1. Relative to germline, V is missing 4 bases and J is missing 8 bases, with 6 bases of the junction outside any gene match. Including the terminal cysteine and phenylalanine, the CDR3 comprises 15 residues. Just the 45-base CDR3 DNA is kept, in frame starting at base 1. The germline V gene gives CDR1 as MNHNS and CDR2 as SASEGT.